The 12 T cell receptor beta chains below were found in one sample sequenced in a study of blood T cell repertoires in COVID-19 (dated by TCRdb to about 2020). Library prep was done by the immunoSEQ multiplex PCR assay. This is the immuneACCESS table as TCRdb keeps it, with only in-frame sequences that have V and J called. A part of the clones is gone; compared with another copy, unresolved V genes explain less than half, and the rest is unexplained. This sample gives 230,000 or so clones in total; around four fifths of them show up just once. The biggest ten clones account for 20% of the sample. The specimen sequenced was peripheral blood. The receptors were gathered from a man younger than 40 with active or convalescent COVID-19.

The chain uses TRBV27 and TRBJ2-5; the match to TRBD1 covers 7 bases. V lost 5 bases to trimming and J lost 3 bases; unmatched junction nucleotides: 9. The CDR3 spans 15 residues. CDR1 MNHEY and CDR2 SMNVEV come from the germline V gene (reference sequence). Written as DNA, the CDR3 is TGTGCCAGCAGTCCCCGGGACAGACATAAAGAGACCCAGTACTTC. Encoded protein: CASSPRDRHKETQYF.

V gene TRBV5-1 combines with J gene TRBJ1-1; the D gene is possibly TRBD1 (5 bases). V lost 4 bases and J 1 base, leaving 8 bases between the germline ends. The CDR3 runs 13 residues. From germline, CDR1 is SGHRS and CDR2 YFSETQ. CDR3 nucleotide sequence: TGCGCCAGCAGCATTCAGGGGAACACTGAAGCTTTCTTT. It codes for CASSIQGNTEAFF. Supplemented by reference TRBV5-1 and TRBJ1-1, the full variable domain reads KAGVTQTPRYLIKTRGQQVTLSCSPISGHRSVSWYQQTPGQGLQFLFEYFSETQRNKGNFPGRFSGRQFSNSRSEMNVSTLELGDSALYLCASSIQGNTEAFFGQGTRLTVV.

This sequence joins TRBV5-4 and TRBJ1-5; TRBD1 might be the D (6 bases). Germline lookup yields CDR1 SGHNT and CDR2 YYREEE (reference sequence). The CDR3 has 15 amino acids. The germline V and J ends were trimmed by 2 bases and 0 bases, with 9 bases remaining between them. The CDR3 here is CASSFRTDSNQPQHF. The DNA for the CDR3 is TGTGCCAGCAGCTTTCGGACAGATAGCAATCAGCCCCAGCATTTT.

This chain uses TRBV27 with TRBJ2-4, with 9 bases identical to TRBD2. Germline V CDR1 and CDR2: MNHEY, SMNVEV (reference sequence). This CDR3 spans 14 amino acids. Trimming cost V 5 bases and J 9 bases; bases outside gene matches: 8. The CDR3 protein is CASSARGGLGIQYF. CDR3 sequence (DNA): TGTGCCAGCAGTGCGCGGGGGGGCCTTGGCATTCAGTACTTC.

The J gene is TRBJ2-3, the V gene TRBV5-4, with D possibly TRBD1 on 8 matching bases. Germline V gene sequence: CDR1 SGHNT, CDR2 YYREEE (reference sequence). V shed 4 bases and J shed 0 bases, with 18 bases lying between them. This CDR3 region has 17 residues. CDR3 sequence (DNA): TGTGCCAGCAGCCTCCTTACAGGGGGACTAAGCACAGATACGCAGTATTTT. It encodes CASSLLTGGLSTDTQYF.

The chain has TRBV11-3 and TRBJ1-1; TRBD1 agrees at 7 bases. The germline V gene has CDR1 SGHNT and CDR2 YENEEA. This CDR3 region has 14 residues. V was pared by 5 bases and J by 6 bases, with 9 bases of the junction left unmatched. The CDR3 here is CASSPGGSEAEAFF. In nucleotides, the CDR3 is TGTGCCAGCAGCCCAGGGGGGTCAGAGGCTGAAGCTTTCTTT. Full variable domain (outside the CDR3, taken from reference TRBV11-3 and TRBJ1-1): EAGVVQSPRYKIIEKKQPVAFWCNPISGHNTLYWYLQNLGQGPELLIRYENEEAVDDSQLPKDRFSAERLKGVDSTLKIQPAELGDSAVYLCASSPGGSEAEAFFGQGTRLTVV.

This clone showed up just once. The V and J genes are TRBV2 and TRBJ1-2, with D possibly matching TRBD1 (5 bases). The CDR3 sequence is 12 residues long. Trimming took 5 bases from V and 8 from J, leaving 12 bases between them. CDR1 SNHLY and CDR2 FYNNEI come from the germline V gene. The CDR3 nucleotides read TGTGCCAGCAGTCCCCGGGGGGAGGGCTACACCTTC. Protein sequence: CASSPRGEGYTF.

This chain connects TRBV6-6 to TRBJ1-5, with D tentatively TRBD1 (6 bases). Germline loops: CDR1 MNHNY, CDR2 SVGAGI (reference sequence). Trimming cost V 7 bases and J 3 bases, with 13 bases left between them. The CDR3 is 14 amino acids. CDR3 region: CASTKGGFNQPQHF. The CDR3, as DNA: TGTGCCAGCACCAAGGGGGGGTTCAATCAGCCCCAGCATTTT.

With respect to this clone: The CDR3 does not end in the conserved phenylalanine or tryptophan, so this is likely a read error. It is unclear where the CDR3 begins or ends on the DNA, so no DNA is shown, and the CDR3 is as TCRdb lists it. The chain uses TRBV20-1 and TRBJ2-7; no check of the table's D call, TRBD2, against the DNA was made. Germline V gene sequence: CDR1 DFQATT, CDR2 SNEGSKA (reference sequence). The CDR3 sequence runs 11 residues, both termini included. CDR3 protein: CSAPGPSGRAL.

The chain couples TRBV19 to TRBJ1-6, with TRBD1 matching 10 bases. CDR3 length: 14 residues. The ends lost 3 bases at V and 11 bases at J; junction bases unmatched: 4. Germline values: CDR1 LNHDA, CDR2 SQIVND (reference sequence). The CDR3 region is CASSMGTGDPPLHF. CDR3 bases: TGTGCCAGTAGTATGGGGACAGGGGACCCACCCCTCCACTTT.

This rearrangement joins TRBV12-5 to TRBJ1-2, with D hard to call. Germline V gene sequence: CDR1 LGHNT, CDR2 FRNRAP. The CDR3 runs to 16 residues. V lost 2 bases and J 4 bases, leaving 17 bases between the germline ends. CDR3 residues: CASGLPTWEAGYGYTF. The CDR3 nucleotides read TGTGCTAGTGGTTTGCCTACCTGGGAGGCAGGCTATGGCTACACCTTC.

V is TRBV12-3 or TRBV12-4 and J is TRBJ2-7; D gene ambiguous. The CDR3 runs to 13 residues. V was trimmed by 6 bases and J by 1 base, leaving 10 bases between them. The CDR3 region has the DNA TGTGCCAGCAGCCCTAGGTGGTCCTACGAGCAGTACTTC. Translation: CASSPRWSYEQYF.